One and the same sample provided the 8 T cell receptor beta chains below, sequenced in a study of T cells in tuberculosis. Indicated time point: new active TB diagnosis, blood taken before or within 7 days of starting treatment. Profiling relied on immunoSEQ multiplex PCR, and the TCRdb table lists in-frame clones only, not all of them. The sample has 25,000 to 35,000 clones; approximately 90% are singletons. Sequenced here: PBMCs, sampled at tuberculosis diagnosis. These TCRs come from an adult with tuberculosis.

V usage is TRBV19 and J usage is TRBJ1-4; D unclear. CDR1 is LNHDA and CDR2 is SQIVND in the germline V gene (reference sequence). The CDR3 is made up of 14 amino acids. V was pared by 3 bases and J by 5 bases, with 10 bases between. Here the CDR3 reads CASSMEVRNEKLFF. DNA of the CDR3: TGTGCCAGTAGTATGGAGGTCCGCAATGAAAAACTGTTTTTT.

The V and J genes are TRBV12-5 and TRBJ2-7; 7 bases fit TRBD2. Trimming took 3 bases from V and 3 from J; bases not matched to a gene: 2. Germline loops: CDR1 LGHNT, CDR2 FRNRAP. The CDR3 totals 13 residues. The CDR3 DNA is TGTGCTAGTGGTTTTCGCGGGGGCTACGAGCAGTACTTC. As protein: CASGFRGGYEQYF.

V usage is TRBV10-1 and J usage is TRBJ1-1; TRBD1 aligns across 7 bases. Germline CDR1 is WNHNN and CDR2 is SYGVQD (reference sequence). The CDR3 sequence is 12 residues long. Trimming took 6 bases from V and 8 from J; bases not matched to a gene: 6. The CDR3 DNA sequence: TGCGCCAGCAGCACCGGGACAGAAGAAGCTTTCTTT. Encoded protein: CASSTGTEEAFF.

The CDR3 DNA reads as TGTGCCCTGGGACAATGGAACACAGATACGCAGTATTTT. This encodes CALGQWNTDTQYF. The chain joins TRBV6-1 to TRBJ2-3; D is possibly TRBD1 (6 bases). The CDR3 runs 13 residues. Germline V gene data show CDR1 as MNHNS and CDR2 as SASEGT. V dropped 11 bases and J dropped 2 bases, with 14 bases sitting between them.

For this clone: A read error may account for a junction end that differs from germline. The rearrangement links TRBV2 to TRBJ2-5; TRBD2 aligns across 7 bases. Germline CDR1 is SNHLY and CDR2 is FYNNEI. The CDR3 is 13 residues long. The CDR3 loop is CASTTSAQRSLDF. For the CDR3, the DNA is TGTGCCAGCACCACTAGCGCCCAACGCTCGTTGGACTTC. The variable domain in full, completed from reference TRBV2 and TRBJ2-5, reads EPEVTQTPSHQVTQMGQEVILRCVPISNHLYFYWYRQILGQKVEFLVSFYNNEISEKSEIFDDQFSVERPDGSNFTLKIRSTKLEDSAMYFCASTTSAQRSLDFGPGTRLLVL.

CDR3 amino acids: CASSQDLQGGLLTYEQYF. Here the CDR3 DNA reads TGCGCCAGCAGCCAAGATTTACAGGGGGGCTTACTAACCTACGAGCAGTACTTC. This chain uses TRBV4-1 with TRBJ2-7, with 8 nucleotides matching TRBD1. V gave up 0 bases and J gave up 2 bases; unmatched junction bases: 12. CDR1 is MGHRA and CDR2 is YSYEKL in the germline V gene. The CDR3 sequence is 18 residues long.

The V call is TRBV28, the J call TRBJ2-1, with 8 nucleotides matching TRBD2. Germline CDR1 and CDR2: MDHEN and SYDVKM. The CDR3 is 15 amino acids. J was trimmed by 7 bases and V by 5 bases; bases with no gene match: 10. The CDR3 DNA reads as TGTGCCAGCAGTCCACCGGGACTAGAGTTTAATGAGCAGTTCTTC. Translating it yields CASSPPGLEFNEQFF. The full variable domain, in which reference TRBV28 and TRBJ2-1 provide the parts outside the CDR3, is DVKVTQSSRYLVKRTGEKVFLECVQDMDHENMFWYRQDPGLGLRLIYFSYDVKMKEKGDIPEGYSVSREKKERFSLILESASTNQTSMYLCASSPPGLEFNEQFFGPGTRLTVL.

The V gene is TRBV7-8, the J gene TRBJ1-5; no reliable D call. Trimming shortened V by 3 bases and J by 2 bases, and 5 bases separated the two germline ends. The CDR3 is 13 residues long. Germline V gene sequence: CDR1 SGHVS, CDR2 FQNEAQ. The CDR3 is CASSFGGNQPQHF. CDR3 sequence (DNA): TGTGCCAGCAGCTTCGGGGGCAATCAGCCCCAGCATTTT.